The clone carrying this T cell receptor (beta chain) was found many times. Specified time point: healthy volunteer bleed at 2 weeks. Sequencing started from total RNA isolated from unfractionated whole blood. TCRdb re-called the RACE reads through MiXCR, storing one row per CDR3 protein. This sample has about 130,000 distinct CDR3 sequences, with approximately 10% found just once. The sample originates from a study of human T cells and chemical hapten exposure. Germline values: CDR1 MNHEY, CDR2 SVGAGI. The CDR3 spans 11 residues. Trimming stripped 5 bases from V and 4 bases from J, with 4 bases between.

The chain uses TRBV6-5 and TRBJ2-3, with D unresolved. This TCR was sampled from a male donor in good health. Some clones in this sample may be carry-over from other donors' samples. The sample taken for sequencing was whole blood. The CDR3 protein is CASSAPDTQYF. The CDR3 coding sequence is TGTGCCAGCAGTGCCCCAGATACGCAGTATTTT.